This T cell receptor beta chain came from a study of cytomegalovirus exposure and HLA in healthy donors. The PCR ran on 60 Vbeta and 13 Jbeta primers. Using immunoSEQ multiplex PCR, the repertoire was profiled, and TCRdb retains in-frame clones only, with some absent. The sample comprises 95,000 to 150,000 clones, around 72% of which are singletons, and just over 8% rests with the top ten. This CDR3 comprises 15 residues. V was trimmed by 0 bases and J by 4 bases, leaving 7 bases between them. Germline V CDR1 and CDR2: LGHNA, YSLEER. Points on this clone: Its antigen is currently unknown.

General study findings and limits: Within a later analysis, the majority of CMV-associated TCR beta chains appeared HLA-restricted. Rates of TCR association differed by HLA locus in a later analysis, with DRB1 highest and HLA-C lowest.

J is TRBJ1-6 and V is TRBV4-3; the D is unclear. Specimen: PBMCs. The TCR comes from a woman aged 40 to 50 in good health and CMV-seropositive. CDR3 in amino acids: CASSQDSGYNSPLHF. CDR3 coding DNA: TGCGCCAGCAGCCAAGATTCGGGGTATAATTCACCCCTCCACTTT.